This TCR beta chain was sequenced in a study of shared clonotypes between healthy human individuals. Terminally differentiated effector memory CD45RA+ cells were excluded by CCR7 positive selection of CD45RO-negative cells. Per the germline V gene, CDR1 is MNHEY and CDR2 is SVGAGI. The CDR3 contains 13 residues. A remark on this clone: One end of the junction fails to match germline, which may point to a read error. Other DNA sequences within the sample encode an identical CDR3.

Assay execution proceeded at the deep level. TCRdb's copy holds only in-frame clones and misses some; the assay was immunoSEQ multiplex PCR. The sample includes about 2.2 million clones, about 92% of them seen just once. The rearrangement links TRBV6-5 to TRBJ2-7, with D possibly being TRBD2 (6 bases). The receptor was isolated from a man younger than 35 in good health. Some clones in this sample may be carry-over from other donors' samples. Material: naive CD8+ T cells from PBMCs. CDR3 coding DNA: TGTGCCAGCAGTTACTCGGGGGGAGGCGAGCAATACTTC. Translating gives CASSYSGGGEQYF.